These T cell receptor beta chains were read from a single sample in a study of T cell repertoires and Cas9 in healthy adults. This table comes from immunoSEQ multiplex PCR, and its TCRdb copy is limited to in-frame clones, with some not included. In the table there are approximately 21,000 clones, under 95% of which are singletons. Sequencing was performed on CD4+ effector T cells (CD127+, CD25-, CD137-, CD154-) from PBMCs; culture status not recorded. The receptors originated from a human donor in good health. The CDR3 runs from the conserved cysteine through the conserved F or W. The D gene is left open where the match is weak.

TRBD2	TRBV7-9	TRBJ2-3	CASSLAGGNTDTQYF	TGTGCCAGCAGCCTGGCGGGGGGCAACACAGATACGCAGTATTTT
NA	TRBV7-9	TRBJ1-4	CASSEGATNEKLFF	TGTGCCAGCAGCGAAGGGGCAACTAATGAAAAACTGTTTTTT
NA	TRBV11-3	TRBJ1-1	CASSAPRNTEAFF	TGTGCCAGCAGCGCCCCGCGGAACACTGAAGCTTTCTTT
NA	TRBV5-1	TRBJ2-1	CASSWAGTSGSYNEQFF	TGCGCCAGCAGCTGGGCCGGGACCTCGGGCTCCTACAATGAGCAGTTCTTC
NA	TRBV6-5	TRBJ2-5	CASRPSASQETQYF	TGTGCCAGTCGCCCTTCGGCTAGTCAAGAGACCCAGTACTTC
TRBD1	TRBV29-1	TRBJ1-1	CSGTGVMNTEAFF	TGCAGCGGGACAGGGGTAATGAACACTGAAGCTTTCTTT
NA	TRBV19	TRBJ2-1	CASSHYEQFF	TGTGCCAGTAGCCACTATGAGCAGTTCTTC
NA	TRBV20-1	TRBJ1-2	CSATENYGYTF	TGCAGTGCCACAGAGAACTATGGCTACACCTTC
NA	TRBV2	TRBJ1-4	CASSEGAATNEKLFF	TGTGCCAGCAGTGAAGGTGCAGCGACTAATGAAAAACTGTTTTTT
NA	TRBV6-6	TRBJ2-4	CASSYSLGLLVF	TGTGCCAGCAGTTACTCGCTGGGCTTATTAGTCTTC
NA	TRBV5-1	TRBJ1-1	CASTLDSNTEAFF	TGCGCCAGCACTCTAGATAGTAACACTGAAGCTTTCTTT
NA	TRBV10-1	TRBJ2-7	CASSDDTRDGGEQYF	TGCGCCAGCAGTGATGATACTCGGGACGGCGGCGAGCAGTACTTC
TRBD1	TRBV19	TRBJ2-3	CASSTGGPDTQYF	TGTGCCAGCTCCACAGGGGGCCCCGATACGCAGTATTTT
TRBD1	TRBV9	TRBJ1-6	CASSDDRGNSPLHF	TGTGCCAGCAGCGACGACAGGGGTAATTCACCCCTCCACTTT
NA	TRBV5-1	TRBJ1-2	CASSLGQNYGYTF	TGCGCCAGCAGCTTGGGGCAGAACTATGGCTACACCTTC